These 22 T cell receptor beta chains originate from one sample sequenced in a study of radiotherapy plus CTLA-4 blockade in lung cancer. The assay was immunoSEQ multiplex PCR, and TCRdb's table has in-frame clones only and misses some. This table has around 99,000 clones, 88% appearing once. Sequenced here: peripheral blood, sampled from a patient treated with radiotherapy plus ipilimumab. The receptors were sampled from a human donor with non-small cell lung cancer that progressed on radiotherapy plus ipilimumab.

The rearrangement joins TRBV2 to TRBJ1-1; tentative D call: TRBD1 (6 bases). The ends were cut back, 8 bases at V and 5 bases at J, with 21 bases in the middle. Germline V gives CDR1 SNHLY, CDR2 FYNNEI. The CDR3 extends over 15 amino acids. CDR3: CASLPDRPRKTEAFF. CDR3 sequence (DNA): TGTGCCAGCCTCCCGGACAGACCCAGGAAAACTGAAGCTTTCTTT.

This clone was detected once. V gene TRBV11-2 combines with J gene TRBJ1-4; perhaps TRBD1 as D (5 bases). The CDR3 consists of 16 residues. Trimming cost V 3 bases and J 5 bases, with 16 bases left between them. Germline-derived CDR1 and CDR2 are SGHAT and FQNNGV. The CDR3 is CASSFRGGGINEKLFF. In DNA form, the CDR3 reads TGTGCCAGCAGCTTCCGAGGCGGGGGAATCAATGAAAAACTGTTTTTT. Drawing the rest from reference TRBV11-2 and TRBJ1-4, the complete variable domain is EAGVAQSPRYKIIEKRQSVAFWCNPISGHATLYWYQQILGQGPKLLIQFQNNGVVDDSQLPKDRFSAERLKGVDSTLKIQPAKLEDSAVYLCASSFRGGGINEKLFFGSGTQLSVL.

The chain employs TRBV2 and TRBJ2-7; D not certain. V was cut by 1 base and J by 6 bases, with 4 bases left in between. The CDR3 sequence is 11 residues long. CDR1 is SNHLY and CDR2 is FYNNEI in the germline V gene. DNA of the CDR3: TGTGCCAGCAGTGAAGGATCCGAGCAGTACTTC. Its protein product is CASSEGSEQYF.

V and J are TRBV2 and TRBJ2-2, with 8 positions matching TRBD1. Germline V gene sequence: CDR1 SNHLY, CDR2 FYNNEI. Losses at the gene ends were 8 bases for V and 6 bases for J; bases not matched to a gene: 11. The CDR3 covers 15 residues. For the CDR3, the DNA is TGTGCCAGCGGGGGGAGACAGGGGATTGCCGGGGAGCTGTTTTTT. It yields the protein CASGGRQGIAGELFF.

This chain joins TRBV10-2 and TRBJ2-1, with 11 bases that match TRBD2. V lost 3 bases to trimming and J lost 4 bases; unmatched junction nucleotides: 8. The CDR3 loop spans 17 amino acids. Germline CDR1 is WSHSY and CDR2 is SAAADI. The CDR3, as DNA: TGCGCCAGCAGTGAAAATAGCGGGAGGGCCATTTACAATGAGCAGTTCTTC. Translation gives CASSENSGRAIYNEQFF.

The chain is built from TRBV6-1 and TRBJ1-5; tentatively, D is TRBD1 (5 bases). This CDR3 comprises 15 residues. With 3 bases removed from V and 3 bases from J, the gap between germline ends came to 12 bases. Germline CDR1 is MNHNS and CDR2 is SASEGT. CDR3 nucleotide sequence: TGTGCCAGCAGTGAGGGCAGGGTACCCAATCAGCCCCAGCATTTT. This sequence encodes CASSEGRVPNQPQHF.

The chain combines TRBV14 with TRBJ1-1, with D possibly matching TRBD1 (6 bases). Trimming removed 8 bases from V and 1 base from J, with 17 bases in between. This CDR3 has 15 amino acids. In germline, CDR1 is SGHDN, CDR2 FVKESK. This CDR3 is CASSQGGSQNTEAFF. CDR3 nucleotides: TGTGCCAGCTCCCAAGGGGGTAGCCAGAACACTGAAGCTTTCTTT.

The CDR3 DNA reads as TGTGCCAGCTCACGGACAGTAGACTACGAGCAGTACTTC. Its protein is CASSRTVDYEQYF. J is TRBJ2-7 and V is TRBV18, with D possibly matching TRBD1 (6 bases). V dropped 4 bases and J dropped 3 bases, with 10 bases sitting between them. The length of the CDR3 is 13 residues. Germline V gene data show CDR1 as KGHSH and CDR2 as LQKENI.

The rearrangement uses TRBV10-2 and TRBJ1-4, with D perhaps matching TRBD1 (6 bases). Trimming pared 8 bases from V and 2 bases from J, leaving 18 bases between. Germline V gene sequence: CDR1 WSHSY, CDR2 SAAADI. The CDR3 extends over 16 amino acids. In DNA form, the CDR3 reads TGCGCCAGCCGAAAGGGGGGAATTGGGACTAATGAAAAACTGTTTTTT. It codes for CASRKGGIGTNEKLFF.

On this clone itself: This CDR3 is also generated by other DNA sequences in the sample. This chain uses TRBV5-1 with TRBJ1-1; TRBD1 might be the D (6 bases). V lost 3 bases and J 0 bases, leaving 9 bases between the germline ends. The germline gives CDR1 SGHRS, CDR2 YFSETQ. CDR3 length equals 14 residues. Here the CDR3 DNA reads TGCGCCAGCAGCTCAGGGGCTTTGAACACTGAAGCTTTCTTT. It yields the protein CASSSGALNTEAFF.

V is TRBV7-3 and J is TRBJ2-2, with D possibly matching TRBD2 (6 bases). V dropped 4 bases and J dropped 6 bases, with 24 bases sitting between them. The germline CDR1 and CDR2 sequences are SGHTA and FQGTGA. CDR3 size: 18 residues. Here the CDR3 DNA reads TGTGCCAGCAGCTCCTTCCCCCCGGGGCTAGCGAGGGCCGGGGAGCTGTTTTTT. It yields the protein CASSSFPPGLARAGELFF.

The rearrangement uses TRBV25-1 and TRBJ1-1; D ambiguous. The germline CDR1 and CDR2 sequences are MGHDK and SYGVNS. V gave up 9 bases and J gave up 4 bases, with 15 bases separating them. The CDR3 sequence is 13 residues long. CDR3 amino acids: CASIKGGGTEAFF. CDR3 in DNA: TGTGCCAGTATAAAGGGCGGCGGCACTGAAGCTTTCTTT.

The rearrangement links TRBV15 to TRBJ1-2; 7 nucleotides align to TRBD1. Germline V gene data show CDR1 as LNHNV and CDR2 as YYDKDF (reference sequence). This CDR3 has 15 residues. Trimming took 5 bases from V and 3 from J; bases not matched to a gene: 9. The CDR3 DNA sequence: TGTGCCACCAGCGAGATTAGGGACAGCCACTATGGCTACACCTTC. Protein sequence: CATSEIRDSHYGYTF.

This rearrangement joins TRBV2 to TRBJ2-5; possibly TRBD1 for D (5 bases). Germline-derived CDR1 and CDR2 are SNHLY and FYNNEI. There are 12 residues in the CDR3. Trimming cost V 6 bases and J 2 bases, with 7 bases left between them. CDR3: CASSRQQETQYF. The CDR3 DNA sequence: TGTGCCAGCAGCAGACAGCAAGAGACCCAGTACTTC.

This chain's CDR3 is CASSQTGLAVLNTGELFF. The CDR3 bases are TGCGCCAGCAGCCAAACGGGACTAGCGGTCCTCAACACCGGGGAGCTGTTTTTT. The rearrangement joins TRBV4-1 to TRBJ2-2; 11 nucleotides match TRBD2. V lost 2 bases, J lost 2 bases, and 7 bases stayed unmatched. The CDR3 loop spans 18 amino acids. Germline-derived CDR1 and CDR2 are MGHRA and YSYEKL.

DNA for the CDR3: TGTGCCAGCTCCCCAGCCGAGAGGAGTGACAATGAGCAGTTCTTC. It encodes CASSPAERSDNEQFF. This chain joins TRBV18 and TRBJ2-1, with no clear D. With 6 bases removed from V and 5 bases from J, the gap between germline ends came to 17 bases. The V gene's germline CDR1 is KGHSH and CDR2 LQKENI. The CDR3 loop spans 15 amino acids.

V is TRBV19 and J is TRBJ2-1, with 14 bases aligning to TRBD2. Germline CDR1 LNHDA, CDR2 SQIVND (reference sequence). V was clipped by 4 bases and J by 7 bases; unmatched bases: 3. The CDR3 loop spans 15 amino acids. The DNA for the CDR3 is TGTGCCAGTAGTACGACTAGCGGGAGGGGGAATGAGCAGTTCTTC. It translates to CASSTTSGRGNEQFF.

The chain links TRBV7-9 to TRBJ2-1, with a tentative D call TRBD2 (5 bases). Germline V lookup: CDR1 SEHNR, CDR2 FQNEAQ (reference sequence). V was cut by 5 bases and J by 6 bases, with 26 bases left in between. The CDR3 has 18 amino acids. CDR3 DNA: TGTGCCAGCAGCCCACATCGGGCCGACTCCCGAGGAGGCAATGAGCAGTTCTTC. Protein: CASSPHRADSRGGNEQFF.

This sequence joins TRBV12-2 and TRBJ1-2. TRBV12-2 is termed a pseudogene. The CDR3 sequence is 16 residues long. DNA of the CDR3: TGTGCAAGTCGCGACTGTCCCGTGGGGGATTGCGGTGGCTACACCTTC. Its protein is CASRDCPVGDCGGYTF.

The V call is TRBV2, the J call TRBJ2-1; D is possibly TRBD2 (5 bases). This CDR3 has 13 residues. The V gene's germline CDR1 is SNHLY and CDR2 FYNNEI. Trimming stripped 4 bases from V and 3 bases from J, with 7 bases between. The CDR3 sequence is CASSAGNYNEQFF. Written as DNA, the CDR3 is TGTGCCAGCAGTGCGGGAAACTACAATGAGCAGTTCTTC. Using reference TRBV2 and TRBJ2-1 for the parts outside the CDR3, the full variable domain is EPEVTQTPSHQVTQMGQEVILRCVPISNHLYFYWYRQILGQKVEFLVSFYNNEISEKSEIFDDQFSVERPDGSNFTLKIRSTKLEDSAMYFCASSAGNYNEQFFGPGTRLTVL.

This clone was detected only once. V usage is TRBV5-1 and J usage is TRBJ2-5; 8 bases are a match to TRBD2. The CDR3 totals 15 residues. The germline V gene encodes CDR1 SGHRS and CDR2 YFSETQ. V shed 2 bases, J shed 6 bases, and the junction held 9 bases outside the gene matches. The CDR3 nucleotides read TGCGCCAGCAGCTTAACCAGCGGGAGCGGAAAGACCCAGTACTTC. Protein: CASSLTSGSGKTQYF.

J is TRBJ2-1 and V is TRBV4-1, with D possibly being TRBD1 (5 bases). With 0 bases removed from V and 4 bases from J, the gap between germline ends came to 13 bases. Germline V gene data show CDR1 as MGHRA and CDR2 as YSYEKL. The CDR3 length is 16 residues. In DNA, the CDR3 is TGCGCCAGCAGCCAAGACGTGACAGCGACTTACAATGAGCAGTTCTTC. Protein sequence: CASSQDVTATYNEQFF.